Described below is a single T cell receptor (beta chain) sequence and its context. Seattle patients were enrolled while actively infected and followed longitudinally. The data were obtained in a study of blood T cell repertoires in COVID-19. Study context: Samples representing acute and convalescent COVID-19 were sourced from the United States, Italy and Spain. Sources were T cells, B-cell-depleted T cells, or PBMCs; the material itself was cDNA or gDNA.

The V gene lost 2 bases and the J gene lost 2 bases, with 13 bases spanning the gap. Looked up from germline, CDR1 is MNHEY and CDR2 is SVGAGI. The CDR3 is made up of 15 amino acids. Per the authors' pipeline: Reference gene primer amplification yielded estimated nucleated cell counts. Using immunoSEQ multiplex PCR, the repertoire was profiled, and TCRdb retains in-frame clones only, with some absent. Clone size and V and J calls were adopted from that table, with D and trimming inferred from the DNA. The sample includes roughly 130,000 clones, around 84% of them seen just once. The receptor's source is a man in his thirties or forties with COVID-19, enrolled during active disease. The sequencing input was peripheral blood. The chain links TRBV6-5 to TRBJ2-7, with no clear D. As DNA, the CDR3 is TGTGCCAGCAGTTACCATCGTGGGCCGGCCTACGAGCAGTACTTC. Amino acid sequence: CASSYHRGPAYEQYF.